Sequencing of this T cell receptor (beta chain) was carried out in a study of T cell responses to AZD1222 COVID-19 vaccine. Notes on the study in general: Repertoires were obtained solely post-peak T cell response. There were vaccine-associated CD4 TCRs across spike, dominant at 160-218 and 743-854. Seropositive AZD1222 recipients at baseline numbered only five or six. Donors in the cohort were predominantly white British and more often female, and clonal diversity was possibly underestimated.

The CDR3 has 19 amino acids. In germline, CDR1 is KGHSH, CDR2 LQKENI. Trimming shortened V by 6 bases and J by 0 bases, and 24 bases separated the two germline ends. The sample holds one count of this clone. Its antigen remains unknown. Sequencing used immunoSEQ multiplex PCR; TCRdb keeps in-frame clones, though not all of them. The profile shows about 210,000 clones, roughly 94% of them singletons. The chain employs TRBV18 and TRBJ1-3, with D uncertain. The sample consisted of peripheral blood, taken 28 days after the second dose of the MenACWY control vaccine. The receptor comes from an adult who received the MenACWY meningococcal vaccine as a control. The CDR3 sequence: CASSTLNPGQEHSGNTIYF. CDR3 coding DNA: TGTGCCAGCTCTACCCTAAACCCGGGTCAGGAGCACTCTGGAAACACCATATATTTT.